This section outlines one T cell receptor (beta chain) sequence together with its context. No antigen is known for it. One base away there is no much larger clone; base qualities are not given. The immunoSEQ kit was used, according to the manufacturer's recommendations, to generate TCR beta libraries from genomic DNA. To prepare libraries, a first multiplex PCR with proprietary primers was run, followed by a second PCR that added unique barcodes, and a bead cleanup was done after each round. Each sample batch included a kit-provided positive control reaction and a negative control reaction. The final libraries were assessed on an Agilent 4200 TapeStation D1000 ScreenTape, pooled by volume, and quantified by qPCR. Sequencing ran on an Illumina NextSeq500 with a MidOutput 150-cycle cartridge, using 156 Read1 and 15 Index1 cycles with kit custom primers. The pooled library was loaded at approximately 0.92 pM with about 21% PhiX control spiked in. On the study's bioinformatics: Vendor-processed data were analyzed in R, and a clonotype was defined as all T cells sharing the same CDR3 nucleotide sequence. For clone abundance analyses, frequencies were normalized to the 10,000 most abundant clones per sample. Public T cell clones, which averaged fewer than five per sample, were excluded before analysis. An abundance difference of at least 32-fold between compartments was the criterion for calling clonotypes tumor-enriched or baseline blood-enriched. A beta-binomial differential abundance model was applied to find clonotypes that expanded or contracted between blood time points. Tumor-blood repertoire similarity was measured with the Baroni-Urbani and Buser coefficient, and group comparisons used two-tailed Wilcoxon tests in R. TCRdb provides this immuneACCESS table in a form limited to in-frame rearrangements. Some clones are lacking; in checked studies, under half of them reflect an unresolved V gene, and why the rest are absent is not known. That table is the source of V, J and clone size, and D and trimming were worked out from the DNA. The sample table shows tens of thousands of clones, and 70% to 85% are seen once. The ten largest make up roughly 7% of the sample.

The data stem from a study of radiation and T cells in renal cell carcinoma (dated by TCRdb to the early 2020s). The study in broad terms: The samples were drawn from a clinical trial, where primary renal cell carcinomas were treated with 15 Gy of stereotactic body radiation therapy and then removed by nephrectomy 4 weeks afterward. In total, 50 or so samples, comprising 26 tumors and some 27 peripheral blood samples, were subjected to TCR beta sequencing. Across all 50 or so samples, several million unique CDR3 nucleotide sequences encoding 2.5 million to 3 million unique CDR3 amino acid sequences were identified. The investigation overall reported the following: Top tumor clonotypes rose in blood from baseline to 2 weeks post-radiation, then contracted by 4 weeks, suggesting transient expansion of tumor-resident clones. Because the trial had a single-armed design, the trial could not examine how radiation dose or scheduling affected the TCR repertoire. Because pretreatment tumor biopsies were not available, the baseline intratumoral presence of clonotypes could not be determined. Dynamics of the blood repertoire were not tracked past 4 weeks after treatment.

V drops 2 bases and J drops 0 bases, leaving 10 bases in between. The CDR3 starts with the cysteine, ends with the phenylalanine, and has 16 residues. Just CDR3 DNA is preserved here, 48 bases in frame from base 1. Looking up the germline V gene yields CDR1 SNHLY and CDR2 FYNNEI. The sample's time point label, in plain terms: baseline pretreatment blood. What this sample's treatment or condition label stands for: 15 Gy SBRT to primary tumor, nephrectomy 4 weeks later. To track tumor-enriched clonotypes, serial peripheral blood was sampled from radiation-treated patients at baseline and at 2 weeks and 4 weeks after SBRT. Renal cell carcinoma with clear cell pathology was present in all patients. Genomic DNA for TCR sequencing was prepared using the QIAamp DNA Blood Mini Kit (Qiagen). The analyses included only samples that passed all quality control checks.

The sequence derives from a man aged 55 to 70 with renal cell carcinoma. The sequence is built from TRBV2 and TRBJ2-2; tentative D gene TRBD1, with 6 bases matching. This specimen consisted of blood, obtained from a patient whose treatment included radiotherapy and nephrectomy. The DNA sequence is given as TGTGCCAGCAGTGAATCAGGGGCTACGAACACCGGGGAGCTGTTTTTT. Translated, it gives CASSESGATNTGELFF.